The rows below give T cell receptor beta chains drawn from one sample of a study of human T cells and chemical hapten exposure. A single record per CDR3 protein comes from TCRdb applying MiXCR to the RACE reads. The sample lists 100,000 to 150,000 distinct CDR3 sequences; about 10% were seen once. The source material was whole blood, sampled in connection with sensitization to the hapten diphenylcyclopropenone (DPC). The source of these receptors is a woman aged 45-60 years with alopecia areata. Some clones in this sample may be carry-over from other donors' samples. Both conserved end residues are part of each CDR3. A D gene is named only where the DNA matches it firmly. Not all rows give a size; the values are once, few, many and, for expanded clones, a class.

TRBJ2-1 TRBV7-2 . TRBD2 TGTGCCAGCAGCCATAGCGGGGACTCCTACAATGAGCAGTTCTTC CASSHSGDSYNEQFF
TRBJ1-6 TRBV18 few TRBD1 TGTGCCAGCTCACCGGGACAGGGAGCCTCCTATAATTCACCCCTCCACTTT CASSPGQGASYNSPLHF
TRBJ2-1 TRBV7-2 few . TGTGCCAGCAGCTTTGCGCGGGCGGCGCTGGCGGATGAGCAGTTCTTC CASSFARAALADEQFF
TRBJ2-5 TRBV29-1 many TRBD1 TGCAGCGTTGATAGGGGCAGGGGGCCGGAGACCCAGTACTTC CSVDRGRGPETQYF
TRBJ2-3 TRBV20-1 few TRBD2 TGCAGTGCTAGAGGGGGACTAGCGGGACCAGATACGCAGTATTTT CSARGGLAGPDTQYF
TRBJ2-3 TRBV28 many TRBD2 TGTGCCAGCAGTTCCCGAGCGGGAAATACGCAGTATTTT CASSSRAGNTQYF
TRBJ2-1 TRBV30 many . TGTGCCTGGAGTGAGGAGGGGCACGGTGAGCAGTTCTTC CAWSEEGHGEQFF
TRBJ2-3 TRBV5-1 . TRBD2 TGCGCCAGCAGCTCGGGACTAGCGGGAGGGACCTTCTCCACAGATACGCAGTATTTT CASSSGLAGGTFSTDTQYF
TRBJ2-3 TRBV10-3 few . TGTGCCATCAGTGACTGGGACCCCCGGCGATCAGATACGCAGTATTTT CAISDWDPRRSDTQYF
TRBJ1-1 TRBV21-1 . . TGTGCCAGCAGCAAACGGTACAGGGGGCCTATAATGAACACTGAAGCTTTCTTT CASSKRYRGPIMNTEAFF
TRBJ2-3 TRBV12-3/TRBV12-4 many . TGTGCCAGATTCAGCGTTGAGCCTAGCACAGATACGCAGTATTTT CARFSVEPSTDTQYF
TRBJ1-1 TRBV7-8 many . TGTGCCAGCAGCCCGTCAGGGACGGGAGCTTTCTTT CASSPSGTGAFF
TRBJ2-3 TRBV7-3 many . TGTGCCAGCAGCTTAACTGCCGGGTACACAGATACGCAGTATTTT CASSLTAGYTDTQYF
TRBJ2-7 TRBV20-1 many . TGCAGTGCTAGAGATTTTATGAGCTCCTACGAGCAGTACTTC CSARDFMSSYEQYF
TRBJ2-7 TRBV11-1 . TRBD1 TGTGCCAGCAGCTTCCGGGACAGGGGCTACGAGCAGTACTTC CASSFRDRGYEQYF
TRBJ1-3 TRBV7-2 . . TGTGCCAGCAGCCCCGACGGCGCAAGCTCTGGAAACACCATATATTTT CASSPDGASSGNTIYF
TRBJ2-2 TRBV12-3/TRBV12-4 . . TGTGCCAGCAGAAGACAGAACACCGGGGAGCTGTTTTTT CASRRQNTGELFF
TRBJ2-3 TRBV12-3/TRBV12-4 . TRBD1 TGTGCCAGCAGACCGGACAGGGGATTCGGAGATACGCAGTATTTT CASRPDRGFGDTQYF
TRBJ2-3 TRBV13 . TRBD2 TGTGCCAGCAGCCCACAATGGGGGCTAGCGGGAGTTCGTAACACAGATACGCAGTATTTT CASSPQWGLAGVRNTDTQYF
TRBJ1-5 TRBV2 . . TGTGCCAGCAGTGACTCACAGCCCCAGCATTTT CASSDSQPQHF
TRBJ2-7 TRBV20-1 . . TGCAGTGCTCCTGGGGGAAGCTCCTACGAGCAGTACTTC CSAPGGSSYEQYF
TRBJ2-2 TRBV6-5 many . TGTGCCAGCAGTGTCGACGCTGGGATCCTGGGCGGGGAGCTGTTTTTT CASSVDAGILGGELFF
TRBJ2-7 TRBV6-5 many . TGTGCCAGCAGTTACTCGCCAGGGGTCTACGAGCAGTACTTC CASSYSPGVYEQYF
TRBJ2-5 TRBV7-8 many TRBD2 TGTGCCAGCAGCTCCCTGGGTTTGGGAGGGGAGACCCAGTACTTC CASSSLGLGGETQYF
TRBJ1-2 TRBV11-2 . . TGTGCCAGCAGCTTGCCGGCGGACAGCGTTAACTATGGCTACACCTTC CASSLPADSVNYGYTF
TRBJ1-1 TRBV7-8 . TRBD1 TGTGCCAGCAGCTTAAATTCCCCAGGGGGCGCCGACACTGAAGCTTTCTTT CASSLNSPGGADTEAFF
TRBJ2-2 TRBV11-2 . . TGTGCCAGCAGCTTAGGGCGTCCAATCGTCGGGGAGCTGTTTTTT CASSLGRPIVGELFF
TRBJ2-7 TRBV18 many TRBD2 TGTGCCAGCTCACCGGGACTAGCGGGCGACGAGCAGTACTTC CASSPGLAGDEQYF
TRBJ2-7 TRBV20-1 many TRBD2 TGCAGTGCTAGAGATTTGGCTAGCGGATCCTACGAGCAGTACTTC CSARDLASGSYEQYF
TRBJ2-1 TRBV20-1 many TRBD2 TGCAGTGCTGATACCGGGACTAGCGTTCTGAATGAGCAGTTCTTC CSADTGTSVLNEQFF
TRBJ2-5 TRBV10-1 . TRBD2 TGCGCCAGCAGTGAGTCGACTTATAGCGGGAGGGAGACCCAGTACTTC CASSESTYSGRETQYF
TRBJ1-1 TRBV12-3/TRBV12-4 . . TGTGCCAGCAGTTTAGTAGGACACACTGAAGCTTTCTTT CASSLVGHTEAFF
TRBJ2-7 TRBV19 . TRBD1 TGTGCCAGTAGTGATCGCCGAGGGGGCGCCGACGAGCAGTACTTC CASSDRRGGADEQYF
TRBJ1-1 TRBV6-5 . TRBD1 TGTGCCAGCAGGGAATGGGACAGGGGAGATGAAGCTTTCTTT CASREWDRGDEAFF
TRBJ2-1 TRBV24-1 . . TGTGCCACCAGTGATGAAGGGTATAATGAGCAGTTCTTC CATSDEGYNEQFF
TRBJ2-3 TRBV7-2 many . TGTGCCAGCAGCTTAGTGCTTACGCAGTATTTT CASSLVLTQYF
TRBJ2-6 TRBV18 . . TGTGCCAGCTCACCATTCCAGGGGACCTCTGGGGCCAACGTCCTGACTTTC CASSPFQGTSGANVLTF
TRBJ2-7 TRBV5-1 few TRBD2 TGCGCCAGCAGCCGGGGGGGGGCGTTACTAGCGGCCTCCTACGAGCAGTACTTC CASSRGGALLAASYEQYF
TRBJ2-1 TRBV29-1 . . TGCAGCGCCATAATGCGGGACTACAATGAGCAGTTCTTC CSAIMRDYNEQFF
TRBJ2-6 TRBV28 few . TGTGCCAGCAGTTCGGGCGGAGGTGGGGCCAACGTCCTGACTTTC CASSSGGGGANVLTF
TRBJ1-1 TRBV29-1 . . TGCAGCTCAGGGAGGGGGAACACTGAAGCTTTCTTT CSSGRGNTEAFF
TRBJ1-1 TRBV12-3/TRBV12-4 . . TGTGCCAGCAGTTTAGAATTAACGAACACTGAAGCTTTCTTT CASSLELTNTEAFF
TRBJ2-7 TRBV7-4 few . TGTGCCAGCAGCTTAGAACCCCTTTGGGACGAGCAGTACTTC CASSLEPLWDEQYF
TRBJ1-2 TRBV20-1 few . TGCAGTGCTAGTGAGAGAGGGAACTATGGCTACACCTTC CSASERGNYGYTF
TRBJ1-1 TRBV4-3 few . TGCGCCAGCAGCCAATCCCCGACCTGTAACACTGAAGCTTTCTTT CASSQSPTCNTEAFF
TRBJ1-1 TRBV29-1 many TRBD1 TGCAGCGTTGAAGAGCAGGGGGGCACTGAAGCTTTCTTT CSVEEQGGTEAFF
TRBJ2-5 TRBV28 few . TGTGCCATTGAAGACGAGGGAGAGACCCAGTACTTC CAIEDEGETQYF
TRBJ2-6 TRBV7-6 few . TGTGCAATAACCGGCGGGCCCTCTGGGGCCAACGTCCTGACTTTC CAITGGPSGANVLTF